This is a list of T cell receptor beta chains from one sample in a study of blood T cell repertoires in COVID-19. Measured with immunoSEQ multiplex PCR; TCRdb has only the in-frame clones, and not every one. Of more than 300,000 clones listed, more than 75% are singletons. Sequencing was performed on peripheral blood. These receptors originate from a woman aged 50 to 60 with COVID-19, enrolled during active disease. CDR3s include the opening cysteine and the closing phenylalanine or tryptophan. Each record gives: J gene, V gene, CDR3 protein.

TRBJ2-5	TRBV27	CASSSMGLAGRQETQYF
TRBJ1-1	TRBV30	CAWRFVNTEAFF
TRBJ2-1	TRBV24-1	CATSDRQGASGFEQFF
TRBJ2-7	TRBV11-3	CASSFRDVWSEQYF
TRBJ1-1	TRBV6-2/TRBV6-3	CASSRQGISLEAFF
TRBJ2-2	TRBV5-1	CASHYFLGQAGTGELFF
TRBJ2-1	TRBV7-2	CASRQGTGRLNEQFF
TRBJ2-1	TRBV5-4	CASSLTGTGGDEQFF
TRBJ2-2	TRBV18	CASSPRQGPRTGELFF
TRBJ2-1	TRBV12-5	CASGLPRDRGLYNEQFF
TRBJ1-1	TRBV24-1	CATGQGASEAFF
TRBJ1-5	TRBV30	CAWSTGGSGQPQHF
TRBJ2-7	TRBV5-1	CASSLLLAGQSYEQYF
TRBJ2-1	TRBV5-1	CASSLRDFAYNEQFF
TRBJ2-7	TRBV30	CAWSTSGPYEQYF
TRBJ2-7	TRBV9	CASSPRSSLNTEQYF
TRBJ2-4	TRBV29-1	CSAERGSKNIQYF
TRBJ2-7	TRBV10-3	CAINRDRGKTYEQYF
TRBJ2-6	TRBV3-1/TRBV3-2	CASSEGTGKAGANVLTF
TRBJ1-2	TRBV2	CASSNDRVGGYTF
TRBJ1-2	TRBV19	CASTPGSYGYTF
TRBJ2-3	TRBV24-1	CATSGLRGRGTDTQYF
TRBJ2-3	TRBV6-5	CASSYSSSGISDTQYF
TRBJ2-5	TRBV7-2	CASSYRGSSETQYF
TRBJ2-3	TRBV28	CASSLLLSTDTQYF
TRBJ2-2	TRBV5-1	CASSFPGGGGELFF
TRBJ2-2	TRBV7-9	CASSLGSSSTGELFF
TRBJ1-6	TRBV5-1	CASSLETGQGGNSPLHF
TRBJ1-6	TRBV10-1	CASAEGLDNSPLHF
TRBJ1-5	TRBV5-6	CASSRTGSNQPQHF
TRBJ1-1	TRBV7-6	CASSLQMNTEAFF
TRBJ2-1	TRBV29-1	CSVDGGFTYNEQFF
TRBJ2-7	TRBV27	CASSFDRGFYEQYF
TRBJ1-6	TRBV27	CASSLSRQGWSPLHF
TRBJ2-3	TRBV28	CASSRQGIAQYF
TRBJ2-2	TRBV6-5	CASSNRNTGELFF
TRBJ2-6	TRBV4-3	CASSQEPAGVNSGANVLTF
TRBJ2-1	TRBV11-2	CASSLAAGGLYEQFF
TRBJ2-5	TRBV5-6	CASSPRDREGGTQYF
TRBJ1-3	TRBV5-1	CASRVLGGSGNTIYF
TRBJ2-1	TRBV24-1	CATSDSELTSGRANEQFF
TRBJ1-2	TRBV29-1	CSVDLTGPLYGYTF
TRBJ1-5	TRBV19	CASSFRDRVQPQHF
TRBJ2-7	TRBV11-2	CASSLVGSSYEQYF
TRBJ2-2	TRBV9	CASSVGSSGYTGELFF
TRBJ2-1	TRBV18	CASSPLRGSSYNEQFF
TRBJ2-1	TRBV5-1	CASSRDRPNGGLNEQFF
TRBJ1-5	TRBV30	CAWGQGKDNQPQHF
TRBJ2-5	TRBV24-1	CATSDSGTGRFQETQYF
TRBJ2-1	TRBV5-4	CASRPETSGSYNEQFF
TRBJ1-2	TRBV19	CASTKTGPEGYTF
TRBJ2-3	TRBV7-8	CASSSPGREYSDTQYF
TRBJ2-1	TRBV5-4	CASSLQGWNEQFF
TRBJ1-2	TRBV19	CATTGFYGYTF